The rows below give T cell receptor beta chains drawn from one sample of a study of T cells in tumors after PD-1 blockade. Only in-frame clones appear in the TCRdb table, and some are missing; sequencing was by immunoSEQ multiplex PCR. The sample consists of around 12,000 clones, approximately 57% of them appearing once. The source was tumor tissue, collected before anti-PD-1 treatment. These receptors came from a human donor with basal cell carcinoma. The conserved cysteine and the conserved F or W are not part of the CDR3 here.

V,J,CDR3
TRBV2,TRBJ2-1,ASSTLYAILYNEQF
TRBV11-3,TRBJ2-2,ASSPRTGQSGELF
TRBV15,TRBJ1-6,ATSRDISGGASPLH
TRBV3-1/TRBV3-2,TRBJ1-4,ASSLLGVNEKLF
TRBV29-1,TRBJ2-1,SVVRGASGDTNNEQF
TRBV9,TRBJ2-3,ASSVKGLALDTQY
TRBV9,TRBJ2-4,ASNEGDGDIQY
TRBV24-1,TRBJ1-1,ATSDPMNTEAF
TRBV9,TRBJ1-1,ASSVGNGRGAEAF
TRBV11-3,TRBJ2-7,ASSLTGTGGKEQY
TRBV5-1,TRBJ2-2,ASSLRGRNTGELF
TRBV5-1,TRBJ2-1,ASSLRLEGYNEQF
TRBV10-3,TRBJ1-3,AISEIEKSSTIY
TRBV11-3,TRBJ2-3,ASTSGPSTDTQY
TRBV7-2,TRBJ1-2,ASSLDMGGGYT
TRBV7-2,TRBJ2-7,ASRGGGMANEQY
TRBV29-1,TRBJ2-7,SVDPPGGGYEQY
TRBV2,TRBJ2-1,ASRSPGTGENEQF
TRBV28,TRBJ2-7,ASSLHLGGPYEQY
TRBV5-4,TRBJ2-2,ASSPQGALNTGELF
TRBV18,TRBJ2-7,ASSRSTVSYEQY
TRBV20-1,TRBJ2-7,SASGWETYEQY
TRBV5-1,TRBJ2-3,ASSQTAGTDTQY
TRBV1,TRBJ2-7,TSGPGGTYSYEQY
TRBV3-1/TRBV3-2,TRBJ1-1,ASSPGRGADTEAF
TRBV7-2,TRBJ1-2,ASSPKAGLNYGYT
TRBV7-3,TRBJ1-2,ASSTNQGAGGGYT
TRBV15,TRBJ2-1,ATSRDRAGATYNEQF
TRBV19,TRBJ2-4,ASSIEGRGQGKNIQY
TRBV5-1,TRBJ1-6,ASSPDGGNSPLH
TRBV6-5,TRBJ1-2,ASRPSGTGVGGYT
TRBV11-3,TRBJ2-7,ASSTLAGGPYEQY
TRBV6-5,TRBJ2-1,ASSYSNRGPYNEQF
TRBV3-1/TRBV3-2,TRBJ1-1,ASSPTGGANTEAF
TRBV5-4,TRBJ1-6,ASSVLERQGNSPLH
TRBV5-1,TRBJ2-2,ASLPGYGSNTGELF
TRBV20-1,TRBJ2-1,SASKGNEQF
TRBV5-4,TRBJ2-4,ASSLSNIQY
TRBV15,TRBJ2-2,ATSRPGTSVTRPLRNTGELF
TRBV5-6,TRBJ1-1,ASSFSGFETEAF
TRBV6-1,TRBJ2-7,ASSEATIPGRNEQY
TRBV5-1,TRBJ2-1,ASSSVNPLGLGHNEQF
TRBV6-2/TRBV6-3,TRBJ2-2,ASSTGTGTGELF
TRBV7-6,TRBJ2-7,ASSLAADGTYEQY
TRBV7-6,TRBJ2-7,ASSFGQGVYEQY
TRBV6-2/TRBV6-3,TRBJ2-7,ASSYALGRRTHEQY
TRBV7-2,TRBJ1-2,TSSPDSPPTGGGGYT
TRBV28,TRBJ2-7,ASSPGTPPYEQY
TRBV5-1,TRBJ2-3,ASSSLTSGGSTDTQY
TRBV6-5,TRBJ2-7,ASSPEASPYEQY